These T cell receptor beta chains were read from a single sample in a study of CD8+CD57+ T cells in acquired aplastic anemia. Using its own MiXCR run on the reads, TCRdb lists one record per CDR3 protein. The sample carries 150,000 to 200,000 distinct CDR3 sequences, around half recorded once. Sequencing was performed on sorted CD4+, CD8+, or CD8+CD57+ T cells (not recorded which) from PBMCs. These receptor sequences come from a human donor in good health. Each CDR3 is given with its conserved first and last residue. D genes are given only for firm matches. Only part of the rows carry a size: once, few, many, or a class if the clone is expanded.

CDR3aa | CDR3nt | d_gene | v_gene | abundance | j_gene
CASSLPWGNWYF | TGTGCCAGCAGTTTACCGTGGGGGAATTGGTACTTC | . | TRBV28 | . | TRBJ2-7
CARRGTGNEKLFF | TGTGCCAGAAGGGGGACAGGAAATGAAAAACTGTTTTTT | TRBD1 | TRBV2 | many | TRBJ1-4
CSVGGSSDEQFF | TGCAGCGTTGGAGGTAGCAGCGATGAGCAGTTCTTC | . | TRBV29-1 | . | TRBJ2-1
CASRLNTGELFF | TGTGCCAGCAGGCTTAACACCGGGGAGCTGTTTTTT | . | TRBV7-9 | . | TRBJ2-2
CASSPGGMGGTDTQYF | TGTGCCAGCAGCCCCGGCGGGATGGGTGGCACAGATACGCAGTATTTT | . | TRBV7-9 | many | TRBJ2-3
CASNNGRGADTQYF | TGTGCCAGTAACAACGGGAGAGGCGCAGATACGCAGTATTTT | . | TRBV19 | many | TRBJ2-3
CASSLGLAGGTQYF | TGTGCCAGCAGCTTAGGGCTAGCGGGGGGGACGCAGTATTTT | TRBD2 | TRBV7-4 | . | TRBJ2-3
CASSRNTVAKNIQYF | TGTGCCAGCAGCCGAAACACAGTAGCCAAAAACATTCAGTACTTC | . | TRBV11-2 | few | TRBJ2-4
CASSLERGLRYQETQYF | TGTGCCAGCAGCTTAGAAAGGGGACTGAGGTACCAAGAGACCCAGTACTTC | . | TRBV7-2 | few | TRBJ2-5
CASSTDGRGEQYF | TGTGCCAGCAGCACAGACGGTCGGGGTGAGCAGTACTTC | . | TRBV7-2 | many | TRBJ2-7
CASSDILAGAYNEQFF | TGCGCCAGCAGTGATATTCTAGCGGGAGCCTACAATGAGCAGTTCTTC | TRBD2 | TRBV10-1 | . | TRBJ2-1
CSAATGSNGYTF | TGCAGTGCTGCGACAGGGTCCAATGGCTACACCTTC | TRBD1 | TRBV20-1 | . | TRBJ1-2
CSAVGTSGDTQYF | TGCAGTGCTGTCGGGACTAGTGGGGATACGCAGTATTTT | TRBD2 | TRBV20-1 | many | TRBJ2-3
CASSISANSGNTIYF | TGTGCCAGCAGCATCTCGGCGAACTCTGGAAACACCATATATTTT | . | TRBV7-6 | many | TRBJ1-3
CASNVQVNTEAFF | TGTGCCAGCAACGTCCAGGTGAACACTGAAGCTTTCTTT | . | TRBV2 | . | TRBJ1-1
CASSHIRTENYGYTF | TGTGCCAGCAGCCACATTCGGACAGAGAACTATGGCTACACCTTC | . | TRBV5-4 | . | TRBJ1-2
CASSEIAAYNEQFF | TGTGCCAGCAGTGAAATAGCTGCCTACAATGAGCAGTTCTTC | . | TRBV10-3 | . | TRBJ2-1
CAISESGSTEAFF | TGTGCCATCAGTGAGTCCGGTTCGACTGAAGCTTTCTTT | . | TRBV10-3 | few | TRBJ1-1
CASRLTGGVGANVLTF | TGTGCCAGCAGACTCACAGGGGGCGTTGGGGCCAACGTCCTGACTTTC | TRBD1 | TRBV27 | few | TRBJ2-6
CASSPSLGTDTQYF | TGTGCCAGCTCACCTTCCCTCGGCACAGATACGCAGTATTTT | . | TRBV18 | few | TRBJ2-3
CSAAIGGALYEQYF | TGCAGTGCCGCTATCGGGGGAGCCCTCTACGAGCAGTACTTC | . | TRBV20-1 | . | TRBJ2-7
CASSIYRVGYTF | TGTGCCAGTAGTATCTACAGAGTTGGCTACACCTTC | . | TRBV19 | . | TRBJ1-2
CASSSQGSTEAFF | TGTGCCAGCAGCTCTCAGGGGAGCACTGAAGCTTTCTTT | . | TRBV7-9 | . | TRBJ1-1
CAISVGSNEKLFF | TGTGCCATCAGTGTAGGGTCTAATGAAAAACTGTTTTTT | . | TRBV10-3 | once | TRBJ1-4
CSVVYLQTQYF | TGCAGCGTTGTGTATTTACAGACCCAGTACTTC | . | TRBV29-1 | . | TRBJ2-5
CASSLVGAEQFF | TGTGCCAGCAGCTTAGTTGGCGCTGAGCAGTTCTTC | . | TRBV7-9 | . | TRBJ2-1
CASSLVLAGGGEQFF | TGTGCCAGCAGTTTGGTACTAGCGGGAGGGGGGGAGCAGTTCTTC | TRBD2 | TRBV27 | . | TRBJ2-1
CASMGTGAMVGGYTF | TGTGCCAGCATGGGGACAGGGGCTATGGTTGGTGGCTACACCTTC | TRBD1 | TRBV2 | . | TRBJ1-2
CSAEGGGEQFF | TGCAGTGCCGAAGGGGGGGGAGAGCAGTTCTTC | . | TRBV20-1 | . | TRBJ2-1
CASSLGTATGELFF | TGTGCCAGCAGCTTAGGGACAGCAACCGGGGAGCTGTTTTTT | . | TRBV13 | . | TRBJ2-2
CASSDVLGLDTQYF | TGTGCCAGCAGTGATGTTTTAGGCCTGGATACGCAGTATTTT | . | TRBV25-1 | . | TRBJ2-3
CASSPDRVRNYGYTF | TGTGCCAGCAGCCCAGACAGGGTTCGTAACTATGGCTACACCTTC | TRBD1 | TRBV7-8 | many | TRBJ1-2
CASSPNTGTEAFF | TGTGCCAGCAGCCCCAACACAGGGACTGAAGCTTTCTTT | . | TRBV7-9 | . | TRBJ1-1
CASSLPGGSYEQYF | TGTGCCAGCAGCTTACCAGGGGGCTCCTACGAGCAGTACTTC | TRBD1 | TRBV7-6 | many | TRBJ2-7
CSAYRGEGNEQYF | TGCAGTGCCTACAGGGGGGAGGGGAACGAGCAGTACTTC | . | TRBV20-1 | . | TRBJ2-7
CASSPTGGSYEQYF | TGTGCCAGCAGCCCGACAGGGGGCTCCTACGAGCAGTACTTC | TRBD1 | TRBV2 | . | TRBJ2-7
CASSSFPDRGTEAFF | TGTGCCAGCAGCTCTTTCCCGGACAGGGGCACTGAAGCTTTCTTT | TRBD1 | TRBV7-3 | . | TRBJ1-1
CAIQNQGASYEQYF | TGTGCCATTCAAAATCAGGGTGCCTCCTACGAGCAGTACTTC | . | TRBV10-3 | . | TRBJ2-7
CASSSPYYEQYF | TGTGCCAGCAGCTCTCCTTACTACGAGCAGTACTTC | . | TRBV5-8 | many | TRBJ2-7
CASSQTDRDEKLFF | TGCGCCAGCAGCCAGACGGACAGGGATGAAAAACTGTTTTTT | TRBD1 | TRBV4-1 | . | TRBJ1-4
CASSEWQNQPQHF | TGTGCCAGCAGTGAATGGCAGAATCAGCCCCAGCATTTT | . | TRBV2 | many | TRBJ1-5
CASTLRSGGYGYTF | TGTGCCAGCACCTTGAGGTCGGGGGGCTATGGCTACACCTTC | . | TRBV2 | . | TRBJ1-2
CATSRDGQSNQPQHF | TGTGCCACCAGCAGAGATGGACAAAGCAATCAGCCCCAGCATTTT | . | TRBV15 | . | TRBJ1-5
CASKNSGGLNEQFF | TGTGCCAGTAAGAATAGCGGGGGGTTAAATGAGCAGTTCTTC | TRBD2 | TRBV19 | . | TRBJ2-1
CASTERGGLYEQYF | TGTGCCAGTACTGAACGCGGGGGTCTGTACGAGCAGTACTTC | TRBD2 | TRBV19 | . | TRBJ2-7
CASSPEGGRGYEQYF | TGTGCCAGCAGCCCGGAGGGCGGGAGGGGTTACGAGCAGTACTTC | TRBD2 | TRBV5-4 | many | TRBJ2-7
CASSYREERGDTQYF | TGTGCCAGCAGTTACAGGGAAGAACGAGGAGATACGCAGTATTTT | . | TRBV6-5 | many | TRBJ2-3
CASLKSGGRANEQFF | TGTGCCAGCCTCAAATCCGGGGGGAGGGCCAATGAGCAGTTCTTC | TRBD2 | TRBV11-2 | . | TRBJ2-1
CASSETGEVWGTAGELFF | TGCGCCAGCAGTGAGACAGGGGAGGTTTGGGGCACCGCCGGGGAGCTGTTTTTT | . | TRBV10-2 | . | TRBJ2-2
CSARGTSGSSETQYF | TGCAGTGCTAGAGGGACTAGCGGGAGTTCAGAGACCCAGTACTTC | TRBD2 | TRBV20-1 | . | TRBJ2-5
CASSLDRGVGTDTQYF | TGTGCCAGCAGCTTAGATCGCGGGGTAGGCACAGATACGCAGTATTTT | . | TRBV11-2 | . | TRBJ2-3
CASSLPQGLSLMNTEAFF | TGTGCCAGCAGCTTACCCCAGGGACTGAGCTTAATGAACACTGAAGCTTTCTTT | . | TRBV7-9 | . | TRBJ1-1
CASSFPTSGRYEQYF | TGTGCCAGCAGCTTCCCCACTAGCGGGCGCTACGAGCAGTACTTC | TRBD2 | TRBV7-9 | many | TRBJ2-7
CASSLQGGDGDTQYF | TGTGCCAGCAGCTTACAGGGGGGCGATGGAGATACGCAGTATTTT | . | TRBV11-1 | . | TRBJ2-3
CASSSPTSGSSFEQYF | TGTGCCAGCAGCTCCCCGACTAGCGGGAGCTCCTTCGAGCAGTACTTC | TRBD2 | TRBV7-2 | . | TRBJ2-7
CATSGTGPNEKLFF | TGTGCCACCAGCGGGACAGGGCCTAATGAAAAACTGTTTTTT | TRBD1 | TRBV15 | . | TRBJ1-4
CASSLAPGHRGQYF | TGTGCCAGCAGCTTGGCCCCTGGGCACCGAGGTCAGTATTTT | . | TRBV5-6 | . | TRBJ2-3
CASSLSAADYGYTF | TGTGCCAGCAGCTTAAGTGCGGCAGATTATGGCTACACCTTC | . | TRBV7-9 | . | TRBJ1-2
CASSLGGGRGYNEQFF | TGTGCCAGCAGCTTGGGGGGGGGCCGGGGCTACAATGAGCAGTTCTTC | . | TRBV5-4 | . | TRBJ2-1
CSAGAGTLFDEQFF | TGCAGTGCAGGGGCGGGGACTCTCTTCGATGAGCAGTTCTTC | . | TRBV20-1 | many | TRBJ2-1